These 30 T cell receptor beta chains were all obtained from the same sample, sequenced in a study of blood T cells in healthy people across ages (dated by TCRdb to between 2015 and 2017). Libraries were built with 5' RACE. TCRdb shows the sequencer as Illumina HiSeq 2500. The second PCR ran for roughly 6 to 11 cycles and used a J-beta primer mix along with a sample-barcoded 5' primer. TCRdb reanalyzed the raw reads on its own, using fastp at Q25 for trimming and MiXCR for clone calling, and kept in-frame beta chains. Rows matching on CDR3 protein sequence are summarized as one entry with the most common DNA and genes. Present in this sample are hundreds of thousands of distinct CDR3 sequences, about 42% of which were seen just once. The top ten constitute nearly 20% of the sample. Sequencing was performed on blood. The receptors were sampled from a man aged 60-69 years in good health.

V is TRBV18 and J is TRBJ2-7; no clear D gene. With 3 bases removed from V and 4 bases from J, the gap between germline ends came to 16 bases. The germline V gene encodes CDR1 KGHSH and CDR2 LQKENI. The CDR3 runs to 15 residues. CDR3 protein: CASSPPSRSQYEQYF. The CDR3 DNA reads as TGTGCCAGCTCACCTCCAAGCAGGTCCCAGTACGAGCAGTACTTC.

This chain uses TRBV7-9 with TRBJ1-2; TRBD1 matches at 7 bases. Germline CDR1 SEHNR, CDR2 FQNEAQ (reference sequence). V was pared by 5 bases and J by 9 bases, with 9 bases of the junction left unmatched. The CDR3 contains 13 residues. CDR3 amino acids: CASSAGQPGSYTF. The CDR3 nucleotides are TGTGCCAGCAGCGCGGGACAGCCCGGGAGCTACACCTTC.

This clonotype turned up a few times. The chain is built from TRBV4-3 and TRBJ2-1, with 11 positions matching TRBD2. Germline loops: CDR1 LGHNA, CDR2 YSLEER. V shed 0 bases and J 5 bases; nucleotides not matched to a gene: 9. This CDR3 is 18 amino acids long. CDR3 loop: CASSQDPRTSGSHNEQFF. The CDR3 nucleotides read TGCGCCAGCAGCCAAGATCCCCGAACTAGCGGGAGCCACAATGAGCAGTTCTTC.

This clonotype was detected only a few times. This chain uses TRBV20-1 with TRBJ1-2; 9 positions agree with TRBD1. Germline CDR1 is DFQATT and CDR2 is SNEGSKA (reference sequence). V gave up 6 bases and J gave up 11 bases; unmatched junction bases: 10. The CDR3 is 12 amino acids. The CDR3 loop is CSAPGQGSGYTF. DNA of the CDR3: TGCAGTGCCCCGGGACAGGGCTCTGGGTACACCTTC.

Comment on this clonotype: Sequence at one end of the junction differs from germline and may be a read error. The chain is built from TRBV18 and TRBJ1-5, with D hard to call. CDR1 and CDR2 from the germline V gene are KGHSH and LQKENI. The CDR3 runs 14 residues. The CDR3 is CASPPRSGGQPQHF. The CDR3 DNA reads TGTGCCAGCCCACCACGGAGCGGTGGTCAGCCCCAGCATTTT.

This clonotype was observed a few times. This sequence joins TRBV3-1 and TRBJ1-2; no clear D gene. Trimming took 1 base from V and 5 from J, leaving 14 bases between them. The CDR3 covers 15 residues. Germline V gene sequence: CDR1 LGHDT, CDR2 YNNKEL (reference sequence). The CDR3 is CASSQGAAGSYGYTF. CDR3 bases: TGTGCCAGCAGCCAAGGGGCGGCAGGATCATATGGCTACACCTTC.

This clonotype was observed a handful of times. This chain joins TRBV12-3 or TRBV12-4 and TRBJ2-3; a weak D match, TRBD1 (6 bases). Trimming cost V 5 bases and J 2 bases, with 11 bases left between them. The CDR3 runs to 14 residues. This CDR3 is CASSNRQATDTQYF. The CDR3 DNA follows: TGTGCCAGCAGTAACCGACAGGCCACAGATACGCAGTATTTT.

This chain links TRBV7-9 with TRBJ1-4; D gene unclear. CDR3 length: 15 residues. The V and J ends lost 2 bases and 2 bases respectively, with 9 bases between them. CDR1 and CDR2 from the germline V gene are SEHNR and FQNEAQ (reference sequence). CDR3 coding DNA: TGTGCCAGCAGCTTACAACAGCCGACTAATGAAAAACTGTTTTTT. Protein sequence: CASSLQQPTNEKLFF.

The chain recombines TRBV28 with TRBJ1-1, with TRBD1 as a possible D gene (6 bases). There are 14 residues in the CDR3. CDR1 and CDR2 from the germline V gene are MDHEN and SYDVKM. V lost 6 bases to trimming and J lost 4 bases, with 15 bases between them. CDR3 loop: CASSNTGLGTEAFF. The CDR3 nucleotides are TGTGCCAGCAGCAACACAGGGTTGGGCACTGAAGCTTTCTTT.

The chain joins TRBV21-1 to TRBJ2-5; the DNA was not used to check the table's D call, TRBD2. TRBV21-1 represents a pseudogene. The CDR3 is made up of 15 amino acids. The CDR3 nucleotides read TGTGCCTGCAGCACCCGACTAGCGGGGGGTGTGACCCAGTACTTC. Residues: CACSTRLAGGVTQYF.

The gene calls are TRBV28 and TRBJ2-7, with D possibly TRBD2 on 5 matching bases. CDR1 is MDHEN, CDR2 SYDVKM, per germline. The CDR3 is 16 amino acids. Trimming removed 5 bases from V and 6 bases from J, with 23 bases in between. Written as DNA, the CDR3 is TGTGCCAGCAGTCTCAGACCGGGAAAAACTGCCCGCGAGCAGTACTTC. Translating it yields CASSLRPGKTAREQYF.

The chain has TRBV12-3 or TRBV12-4 and TRBJ2-3, with 8 bases matching TRBD1. V gave up 7 bases and J gave up 4 bases; unmatched junction bases: 4. The CDR3 covers 13 residues. The CDR3, as DNA: TGTGCCAGCACCGACAGGGGAGCAGATACGCAGTATTTT. It is translated as CASTDRGADTQYF.

This clonotype was counted a few times. The chain employs TRBV2 and TRBJ2-5, with 9 bases lining up with TRBD2. Germline V gene data show CDR1 as SNHLY and CDR2 as FYNNEI. The CDR3 spans 15 residues. The junction had 3 bases not matched to a gene; V was cut back by 2 bases and J by 2 bases. The CDR3 spells CASSELAGNQETQYF. CDR3 nucleotide sequence: TGTGCCAGCAGTGAACTAGCGGGGAATCAAGAGACCCAGTACTTC.

The chain has TRBV19 and TRBJ1-2; tentative D call: TRBD1 (5 bases). Trimming took 7 bases from V and 2 from J, leaving 11 bases between them. There are 13 residues in the CDR3. Per germline, CDR1 LNHDA and CDR2 SQIVND (reference sequence). CDR3 sequence reads: CASIPGRNYGYTF. Written as DNA, the CDR3 is TGTGCCAGTATACCGGGACGGAACTATGGCTACACCTTC.

The chain joins TRBV3-1 to TRBJ1-2; 8 bases line up with TRBD1. There are 15 residues in the CDR3. The J segment lost 4 bases and the V segment lost 4 bases, leaving 8 bases of the junction unmatched. Germline V gives CDR1 LGHDT, CDR2 YNNKEL (reference sequence). This CDR3 is CASSPRDRPGYGYTF. The CDR3 coding sequence is TGTGCCAGCAGCCCCCGGGACAGGCCGGGCTATGGCTACACCTTC.

The genes are TRBV28 and TRBJ1-2; D possibly corresponds to TRBD1 (5 bases). This CDR3 contains 16 residues. The ends were cut back, 6 bases at V and 3 bases at J, with 20 bases in the middle. CDR1 and CDR2 from the germline V gene are MDHEN and SYDVKM. The DNA for the CDR3 is TGTGCCAGCAGCCGGACCGGGACCACCTCCTACTATGGCTACACCTTC. Its translation: CASSRTGTTSYYGYTF.

The genes are TRBV9 and TRBJ1-6, with 8 bases aligning to TRBD1. The CDR3 covers 14 residues. V shed 3 bases, J shed 10 bases, and the junction held 6 bases outside the gene matches. Germline V CDR1 and CDR2: SGDLS, YYNGEE. CDR3: CASSAGQGLSPLHF. CDR3 bases: TGTGCCAGCAGCGCCGGACAGGGACTATCACCCCTCCACTTT.

The chain employs TRBV12-3 or TRBV12-4 and TRBJ2-7, with a tentative D call TRBD2 (6 bases). This CDR3 spans 13 amino acids. Deletions cut 4 bases from V and 5 bases from J, with 12 bases between. This CDR3 is CASSSRTGDEQYF. In DNA form, the CDR3 reads TGTGCCAGCAGTTCCCGGACGGGAGACGAGCAGTACTTC.

The chain couples TRBV30 to TRBJ1-6, with TRBD1 identical over 9 bases. Looked up from germline, CDR1 is GTSNPN and CDR2 is SVGIG (reference sequence). This CDR3 is 13 amino acids long. Trimming at V came to 4 bases and at J to 8 bases, leaving 3 bases not matched to a gene. This CDR3 reads CAWTDRGDSPLHF. The CDR3, as DNA: TGTGCCTGGACTGACAGGGGGGATTCACCCCTCCACTTT.

This clonotype was seen a single time. V is TRBV18 and J is TRBJ1-5; D is undetermined. The CDR3 runs to 14 residues. With 9 bases removed from V and 7 bases from J, the gap between germline ends came to 19 bases. The germline V gene encodes CDR1 KGHSH and CDR2 LQKENI. The CDR3 loop is CASSDSVGNQPQHF. DNA of the CDR3: TGTGCCAGTTCCGATAGTGTCGGGAACCAGCCCCAGCATTTT.

This clonotype was picked up a small number of times. The chain uses TRBV5-1 and TRBJ2-5; TRBD1 aligns across 8 bases. Germline CDR1 reads SGHRS; CDR2 reads YFSETQ. This CDR3 is 17 amino acids long. The trim removed 3 bases at V and 4 bases at J, leaving 14 bases unmatched. The CDR3 DNA reads TGCGCCAGCAGCTCAACCGGACAGGGTCGATTGGGAGAGACCCAGTACTTC. Its translation is CASSSTGQGRLGETQYF.

The rearrangement uses TRBV29-1 and TRBJ2-7, with a possible D match to TRBD2 (6 bases). Germline V gene lookup returns CDR1 SQVTM and CDR2 ANQGSEA. The V end lost 4 bases, the J end lost 0 bases, and 13 bases lay between the germline ends. This CDR3 is 14 amino acids long. CDR3 residues: CSVVGDGSSYEQYF. Here the CDR3 DNA reads TGCAGCGTTGTTGGGGACGGGAGCTCCTACGAGCAGTACTTC.

This clonotype was seen a handful of times. The rearrangement uses TRBV27 and TRBJ1-6; D not resolved. The V end lost 0 bases, the J end lost 2 bases, and 14 bases lay between the germline ends. This CDR3 contains 18 residues. Germline CDR1 reads MNHEY; CDR2 reads SMNVEV (reference sequence). The CDR3 loop is CASSLSLPGSAYNSPLHF. DNA for the CDR3: TGTGCCAGCAGTTTATCGTTGCCCGGGAGCGCCTATAATTCACCCCTCCACTTT.

V and J are TRBV9 and TRBJ2-4; no clear D. The DNA end lines up better with TRBJ2-7; the J call may be wrong. The CDR3 is 14 residues long. CDR1 is SGDLS and CDR2 is YYNGEE in the germline V gene. CDR3 sequence: CAGYTANINNEQYF. The CDR3, as DNA: TGTGCCGGGTACACAGCAAACATTAATAACGAGCAGTACTTC.

This clonotype has only a few counts. The chain has TRBV20-1 and TRBJ2-5, with 9 nucleotides matching TRBD2. The V gene's germline CDR1 is DFQATT and CDR2 SNEGSKA (reference sequence). The CDR3 loop spans 16 amino acids. J lost 5 bases, V lost 1 base, and 11 bases had no gene match. The CDR3: CSARAILAGQGETQYF. The CDR3 nucleotides read TGCAGTGCTAGAGCGATACTAGCGGGCCAAGGGGAGACCCAGTACTTC.

The rearrangement joins TRBV5-5 to TRBJ2-2; weak D call: TRBD2 (5 bases). The CDR3 length is 15 residues. V was trimmed by 2 bases and J by 0 bases, leaving 8 bases between them. The germline V gene has CDR1 SGHKS and CDR2 YYEKEE (reference sequence). The CDR3 bases are TGTGCCAGCAGCTTCGGACTGTCGAACACCGGGGAGCTGTTTTTT. This translates into CASSFGLSNTGELFF.

This chain joins TRBV6-5 and TRBJ2-7; D is unclear. The V end lost 6 bases, the J end lost 6 bases, and 15 bases lay between the germline ends. Per the germline V gene, CDR1 is MNHEY and CDR2 is SVGAGI. This CDR3 has 13 residues. In DNA, the CDR3 is TGTGCCAGCAGCGCCACCGCTCTAGGCGAGCAGTACTTC. Its protein product is CASSATALGEQYF.

This clonotype has just a few counts. The chain employs TRBV7-9 and TRBJ2-5, with D tentatively TRBD1 (5 bases). The V gene lost 8 bases and the J gene lost 3 bases, with 10 bases spanning the gap. The CDR3 extends over 12 amino acids. Germline V gives CDR1 SEHNR, CDR2 FQNEAQ (reference sequence). The CDR3 here is CASGAVKETQYF. CDR3 in DNA: TGTGCCAGCGGGGCAGTTAAAGAGACCCAGTACTTC.

This clonotype has only a few counts. This sequence joins TRBV4-3 and TRBJ2-3; no definite D call. With 1 base removed from V and 0 bases from J, the gap between germline ends came to 11 bases. CDR3 length equals 16 residues. In germline, CDR1 is LGHNA, CDR2 YSLEER. CDR3 residues: CASSQGPPDSTDTQYF. The CDR3 DNA sequence: TGCGCCAGCAGCCAAGGCCCCCCAGATAGCACAGATACGCAGTATTTT.

The rearrangement links TRBV25-1 to TRBJ1-2; D perhaps matches TRBD1 (6 bases). V shed 3 bases and J shed 8 bases, with 7 bases lying between them. CDR1 and CDR2 (germline): MGHDK, SYGVNS. The CDR3 runs 11 residues. The CDR3 sequence is CASSEGAGYTF. CDR3 in DNA: TGTGCCAGCAGTGAGGGGGCCGGCTACACCTTC.